This is a list of T cell receptor beta chains from one sample in a study of blood T cell repertoires in COVID-19. The assay was immunoSEQ multiplex PCR, and TCRdb's table has in-frame clones only and misses some. In the table there are about 110,000 clones, 71% of which are singletons. Source material: peripheral blood. Every receptor here comes from a human donor with acute or convalescent COVID-19. The donor label of this sample is uncertain. CDR3s include the opening cysteine and the closing phenylalanine or tryptophan. D genes are given only for firm matches. For some rows the clone size is stated as once, few or many, or as a class when expanded; others skip it.

J gene,D gene,clone size,V gene,CDR3 protein,CDR3 DNA
TRBJ2-3,.,.,TRBV2,CASTSGDTQYF,TGTGCCAGCACCTCCGGAGATACGCAGTATTTT
TRBJ2-2,TRBD2,.,TRBV4-2,CASSQDIGTSGGGELFF,TGTGCCAGCAGCCAAGATATCGGGACTAGCGGAGGCGGGGAGCTGTTTTTT
TRBJ2-5,TRBD2,.,TRBV5-1,CASSSATQRGGRETQYF,TGCGCCAGCAGCTCCGCAACGCAGCGGGGGGGTCGGGAGACCCAGTACTTC
TRBJ1-6,.,.,TRBV2,CASSTDRNNSPLHF,TGTGCCAGCAGTACTGACAGGAATAATTCACCCCTCCACTTT
TRBJ1-6,.,.,TRBV19,CASSIDGLTVLHF,TGTGCCAGTAGTATAGATGGTCTTACGGTTCTCCACTTT
TRBJ1-2,TRBD1,once,TRBV3-1/TRBV3-2,CASSQVTGVYGYTF,TGTGCCAGCAGCCAAGTGACAGGGGTCTATGGCTACACCTTC
TRBJ1-3,TRBD1,.,TRBV5-1,CASSLGQGTGNTIYF,TGCGCCAGCAGCTTGGGACAGGGAACGGGAAACACCATATATTTT
TRBJ1-1,TRBD1,.,TRBV5-6,CASSLRSTGGRGNTEAFF,TGTGCCAGCAGCTTGAGGTCGACTGGAGGCAGGGGGAATACTGAAGCTTTCTTT
TRBJ1-1,.,.,TRBV4-1,CASSRSLGGANTEAFF,TGCGCCAGCAGTCGCTCCTTGGGGGGGGCGAACACTGAAGCTTTCTTT
TRBJ1-1,TRBD1,.,TRBV18,CASSSLGQGNTEAFF,TGTGCCAGCTCATCGCTCGGACAGGGCAACACTGAAGCTTTCTTT
TRBJ1-5,.,once,TRBV19,CATQTGFSQPQHF,TGTGCCACGCAGACTGGTTTTTCTCAGCCCCAGCATTTT
TRBJ2-5,.,.,TRBV3-1/TRBV3-2,CASSQDRVRETQYF,TGTGCCAGCAGCCAAGATCGAGTTCGAGAGACCCAGTACTTC
TRBJ2-5,TRBD2,once,TRBV5-1,CASSNHGASGGSSETQYF,TGCGCCAGCAGCAATCATGGGGCTAGCGGGGGCTCTTCAGAGACCCAGTACTTC
TRBJ2-2,.,.,TRBV5-1,CASSSTREGGELFF,TGCGCCAGCAGTTCGACCCGCGAGGGCGGGGAGCTGTTTTTT
TRBJ1-1,TRBD1,.,TRBV5-1,CASLGQGATEAFF,TGCGCCAGCCTGGGACAGGGGGCCACTGAAGCTTTCTTT
TRBJ2-5,TRBD1,.,TRBV7-2,CASSFRTGGMETQYF,TGTGCCAGCAGCTTCCGGACAGGGGGGATGGAGACCCAGTACTTC
TRBJ2-7,TRBD1,.,TRBV27,CASSPRQGTSYEQYF,TGTGCCAGCAGTCCGCGACAGGGGACATCCTACGAGCAGTACTTC
TRBJ1-3,.,.,TRBV5-1,CASSPTGHLSGNTIYF,TGCGCCAGCAGCCCCACAGGACACCTCTCTGGAAACACCATATATTTT
TRBJ2-3,TRBD2,.,TRBV11-2,CASSPSGGRADTQYF,TGTGCCAGCAGTCCTAGCGGGGGCAGGGCAGATACGCAGTATTTT
TRBJ1-1,.,.,TRBV2,CASTQPRKNTEAFF,TGTGCCAGCACCCAGCCCAGGAAGAACACTGAAGCTTTCTTT
TRBJ2-3,TRBD1,.,TRBV6-5,CASTQGVGSTDTQYF,TGTGCCAGCACCCAGGGGGTGGGGAGCACAGATACGCAGTATTTT
TRBJ2-2,.,.,TRBV6-5,CASTSSGARTGELFF,TGTGCCAGCACGTCTTCAGGGGCCAGGACCGGGGAGCTGTTTTTT